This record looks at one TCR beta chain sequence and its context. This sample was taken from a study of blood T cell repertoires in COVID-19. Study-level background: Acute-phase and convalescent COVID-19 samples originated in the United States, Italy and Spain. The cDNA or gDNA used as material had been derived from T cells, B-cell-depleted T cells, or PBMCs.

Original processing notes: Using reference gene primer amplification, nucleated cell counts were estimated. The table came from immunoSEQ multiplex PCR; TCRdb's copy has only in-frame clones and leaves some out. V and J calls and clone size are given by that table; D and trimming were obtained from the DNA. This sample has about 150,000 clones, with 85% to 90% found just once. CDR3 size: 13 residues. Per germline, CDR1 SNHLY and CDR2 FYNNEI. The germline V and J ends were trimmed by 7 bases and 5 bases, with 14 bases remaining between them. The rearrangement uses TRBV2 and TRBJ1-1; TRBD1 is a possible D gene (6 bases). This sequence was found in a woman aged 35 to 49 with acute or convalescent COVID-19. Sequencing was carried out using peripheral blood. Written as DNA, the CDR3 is TGTGCCAGCAAGGGGGGGACGAGTACTGAAGCTTTCTTT. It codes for CASKGGTSTEAFF. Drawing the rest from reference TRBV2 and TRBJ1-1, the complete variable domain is EPEVTQTPSHQVTQMGQEVILRCVPISNHLYFYWYRQILGQKVEFLVSFYNNEISEKSEIFDDQFSVERPDGSNFTLKIRSTKLEDSAMYFCASKGGTSTEAFFGQGTRLTVV.